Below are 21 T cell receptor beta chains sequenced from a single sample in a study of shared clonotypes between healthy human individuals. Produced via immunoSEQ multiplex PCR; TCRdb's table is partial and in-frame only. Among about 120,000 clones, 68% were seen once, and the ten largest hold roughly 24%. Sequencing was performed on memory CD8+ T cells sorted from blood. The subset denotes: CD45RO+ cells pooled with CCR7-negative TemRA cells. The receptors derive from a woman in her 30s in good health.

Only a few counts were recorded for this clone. CDR3 coding DNA: TGTGCCAGCAGTGGGACTAGCACCGGGGAGCTGTTTTTT. Residues: CASSGTSTGELFF. The chain has TRBV6-4 and TRBJ2-2; 7 nucleotides align to TRBD2. This CDR3 comprises 13 residues. Germline V CDR1 and CDR2: MRHNA, SNTAGT. J gave up 4 bases and V 4 bases, and 0 bases lay outside the gene matches.

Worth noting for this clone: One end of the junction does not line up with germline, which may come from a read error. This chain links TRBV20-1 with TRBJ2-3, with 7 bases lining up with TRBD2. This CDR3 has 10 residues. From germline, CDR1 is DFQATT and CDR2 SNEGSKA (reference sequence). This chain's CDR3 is CSGTGASGDF. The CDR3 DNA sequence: TGCAGTGGGACCGGGGCTAGCGGCGATTTT.

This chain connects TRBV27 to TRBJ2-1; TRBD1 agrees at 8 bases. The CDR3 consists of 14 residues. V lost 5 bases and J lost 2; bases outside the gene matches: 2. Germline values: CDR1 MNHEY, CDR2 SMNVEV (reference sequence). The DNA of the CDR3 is TGTGCCAGCAGTACGGACAGGGCCTACAATGAGCAGTTCTTC. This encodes CASSTDRAYNEQFF.

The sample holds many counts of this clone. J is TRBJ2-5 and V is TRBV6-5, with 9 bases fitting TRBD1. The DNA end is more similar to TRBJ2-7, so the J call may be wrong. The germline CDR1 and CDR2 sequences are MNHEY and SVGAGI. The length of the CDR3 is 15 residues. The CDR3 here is CASSYSTGGPYEQYF. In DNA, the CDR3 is TGTGCCAGCAGTTACTCGACAGGGGGTCCTTACGAGCAGTACTTC.

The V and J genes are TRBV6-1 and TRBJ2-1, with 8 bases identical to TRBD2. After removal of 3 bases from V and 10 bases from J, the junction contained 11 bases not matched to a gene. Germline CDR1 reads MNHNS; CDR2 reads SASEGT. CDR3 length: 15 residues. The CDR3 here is CASSDGTSDIGEQFF. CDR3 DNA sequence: TGTGCCAGCAGTGACGGGACTAGTGATATCGGGGAGCAGTTCTTC.

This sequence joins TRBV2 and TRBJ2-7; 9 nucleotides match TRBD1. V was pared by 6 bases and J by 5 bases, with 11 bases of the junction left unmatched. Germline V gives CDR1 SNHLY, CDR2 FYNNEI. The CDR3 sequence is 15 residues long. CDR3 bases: TGTGCCAGCAGGGCTATCGGGACAGGGAGCCACGAGCAGTACTTC. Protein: CASRAIGTGSHEQYF.

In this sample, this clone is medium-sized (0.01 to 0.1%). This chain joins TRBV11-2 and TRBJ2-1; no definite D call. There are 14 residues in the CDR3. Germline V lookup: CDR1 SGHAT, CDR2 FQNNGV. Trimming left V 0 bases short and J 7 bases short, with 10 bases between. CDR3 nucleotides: TGTGCCAGCAGCTTAGATGGATGGGCGAATGAGCAGTTCTTC. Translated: CASSLDGWANEQFF.

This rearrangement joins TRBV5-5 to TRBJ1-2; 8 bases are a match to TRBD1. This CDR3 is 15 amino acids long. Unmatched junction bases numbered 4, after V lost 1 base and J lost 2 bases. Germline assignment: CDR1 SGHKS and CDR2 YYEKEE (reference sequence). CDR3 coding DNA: TGTGCCAGCAGCTTGCCCCGGGACAGGAACTATGGCTACACCTTC. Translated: CASSLPRDRNYGYTF. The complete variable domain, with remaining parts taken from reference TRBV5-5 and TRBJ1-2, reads DAGVTQSPTHLIKTRGQQVTLRCSPISGHKSVSWYQQVLGQGPQFIFQYYEKEERGRGNFPDRFSARQFPNYSSELNVNALLLGDSALYLCASSLPRDRNYGYTFGSGTRLTVV.

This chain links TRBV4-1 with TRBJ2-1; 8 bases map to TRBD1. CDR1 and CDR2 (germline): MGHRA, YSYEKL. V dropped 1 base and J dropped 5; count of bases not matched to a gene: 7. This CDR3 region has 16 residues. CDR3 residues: CASSQGGQGRHNEQFF. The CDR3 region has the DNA TGCGCCAGCAGCCAAGGTGGACAGGGCCGGCACAATGAGCAGTTCTTC.

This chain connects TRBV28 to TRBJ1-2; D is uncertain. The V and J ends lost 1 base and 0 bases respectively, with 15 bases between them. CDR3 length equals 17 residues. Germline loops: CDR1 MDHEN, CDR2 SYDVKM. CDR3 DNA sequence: TGTGCCAGCAGTTTATTAAATGCGGTCGCCACTAACTATGGCTACACCTTC. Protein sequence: CASSLLNAVATNYGYTF.

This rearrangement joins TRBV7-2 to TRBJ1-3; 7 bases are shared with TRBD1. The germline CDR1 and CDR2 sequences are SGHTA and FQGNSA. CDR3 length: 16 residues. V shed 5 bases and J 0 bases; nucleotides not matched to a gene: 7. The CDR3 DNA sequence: TGTGCCAGCAGCCTGGGACAGCTGAGCTCTGGAAACACCATATATTTT. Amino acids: CASSLGQLSSGNTIYF.

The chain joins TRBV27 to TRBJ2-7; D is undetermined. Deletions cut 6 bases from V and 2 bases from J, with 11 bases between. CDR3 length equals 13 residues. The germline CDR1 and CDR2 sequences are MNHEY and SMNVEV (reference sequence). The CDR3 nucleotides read TGTGCCAGCAGCCTGGGCCGGACCTACGAGCAGTACTTC. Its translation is CASSLGRTYEQYF.

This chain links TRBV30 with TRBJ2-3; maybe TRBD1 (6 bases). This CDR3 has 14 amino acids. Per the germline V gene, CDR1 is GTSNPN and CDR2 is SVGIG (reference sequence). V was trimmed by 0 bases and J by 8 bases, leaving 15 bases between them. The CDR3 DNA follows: TGTGCCTGGAGTGTGAGCCCAGGGGAGTCTACGCAGTATTTT. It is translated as CAWSVSPGESTQYF.

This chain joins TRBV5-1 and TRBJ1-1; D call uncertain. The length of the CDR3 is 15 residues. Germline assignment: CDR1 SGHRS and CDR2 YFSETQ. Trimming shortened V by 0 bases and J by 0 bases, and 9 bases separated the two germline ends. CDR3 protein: CASSLGEHMNTEAFF. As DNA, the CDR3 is TGCGCCAGCAGCTTGGGAGAACACATGAACACTGAAGCTTTCTTT.

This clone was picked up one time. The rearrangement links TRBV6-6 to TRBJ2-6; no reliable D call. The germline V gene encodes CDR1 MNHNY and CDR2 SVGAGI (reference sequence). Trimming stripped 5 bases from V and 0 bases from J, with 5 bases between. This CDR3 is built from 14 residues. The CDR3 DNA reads TGTGCCAGCAGTGGGGTCTCTGGGGCCAACGTCCTGACTTTC. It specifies CASSGVSGANVLTF.

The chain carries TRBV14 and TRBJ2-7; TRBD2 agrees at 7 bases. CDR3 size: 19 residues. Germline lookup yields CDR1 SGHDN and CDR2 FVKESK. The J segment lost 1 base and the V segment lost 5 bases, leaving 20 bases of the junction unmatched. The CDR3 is CASSYIYTAGRNPSYEQYF. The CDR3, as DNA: TGTGCCAGCAGCTATATATACACAGCGGGACGTAACCCATCCTACGAGCAGTACTTC.

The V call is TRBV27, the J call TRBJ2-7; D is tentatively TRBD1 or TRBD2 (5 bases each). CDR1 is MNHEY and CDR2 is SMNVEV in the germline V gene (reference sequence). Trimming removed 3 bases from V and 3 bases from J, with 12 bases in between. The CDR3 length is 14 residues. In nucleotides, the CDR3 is TGTGCCAGCAGTTTGGGGGACCGAAACTACGAGCAGTACTTC. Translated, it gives CASSLGDRNYEQYF.

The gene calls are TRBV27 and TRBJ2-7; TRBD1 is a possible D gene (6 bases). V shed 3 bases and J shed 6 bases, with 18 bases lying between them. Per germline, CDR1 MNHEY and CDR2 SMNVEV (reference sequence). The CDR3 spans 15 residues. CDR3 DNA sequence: TGTGCCAGCAGTTTGTCCCCAGGGGCAGGTGGCGAGCAGTACTTC. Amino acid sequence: CASSLSPGAGGEQYF.

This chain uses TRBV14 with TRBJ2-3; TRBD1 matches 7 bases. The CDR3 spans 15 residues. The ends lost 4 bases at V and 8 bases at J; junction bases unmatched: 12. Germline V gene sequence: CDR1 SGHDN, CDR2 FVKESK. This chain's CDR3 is CASSLRDRRFSTQYF. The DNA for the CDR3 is TGTGCCAGCAGCCTCCGGGACAGACGATTTAGTACGCAGTATTTT.

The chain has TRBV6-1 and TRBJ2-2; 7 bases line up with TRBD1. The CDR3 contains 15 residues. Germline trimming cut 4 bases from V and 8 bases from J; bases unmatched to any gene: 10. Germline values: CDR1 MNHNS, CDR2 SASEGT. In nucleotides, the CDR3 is TGTGCCAGCAGTGCCAGGGACAGTTTGGGGGGGGAGCTGTTTTTT. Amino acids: CASSARDSLGGELFF.

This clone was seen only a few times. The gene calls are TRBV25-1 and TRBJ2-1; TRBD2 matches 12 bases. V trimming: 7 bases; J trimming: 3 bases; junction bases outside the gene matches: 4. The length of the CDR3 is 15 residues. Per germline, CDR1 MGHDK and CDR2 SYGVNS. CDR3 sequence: CASTRTSGDYNEQFF. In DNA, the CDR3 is TGTGCCAGCACACGGACTAGCGGGGACTACAATGAGCAGTTCTTC.